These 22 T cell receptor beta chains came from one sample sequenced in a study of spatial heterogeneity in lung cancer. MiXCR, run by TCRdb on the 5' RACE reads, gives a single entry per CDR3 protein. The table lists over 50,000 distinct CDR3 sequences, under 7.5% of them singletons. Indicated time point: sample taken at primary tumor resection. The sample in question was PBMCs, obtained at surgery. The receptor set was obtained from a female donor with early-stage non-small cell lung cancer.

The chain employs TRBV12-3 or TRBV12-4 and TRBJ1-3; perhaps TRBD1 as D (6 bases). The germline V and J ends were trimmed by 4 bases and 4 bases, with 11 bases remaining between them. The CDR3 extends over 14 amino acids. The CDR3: CASSSRRGGNTIYF. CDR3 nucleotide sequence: TGTGCCAGCAGTTCAAGGAGGGGGGGAAACACCATATATTTT.

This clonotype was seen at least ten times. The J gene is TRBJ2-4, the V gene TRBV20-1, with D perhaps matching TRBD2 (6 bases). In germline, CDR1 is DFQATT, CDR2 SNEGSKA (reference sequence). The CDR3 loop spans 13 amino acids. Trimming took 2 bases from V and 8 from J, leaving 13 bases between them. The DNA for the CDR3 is TGCAGTGCTAGACGTAGCGGAGGGCACATTCAGTACTTC. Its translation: CSARRSGGHIQYF.

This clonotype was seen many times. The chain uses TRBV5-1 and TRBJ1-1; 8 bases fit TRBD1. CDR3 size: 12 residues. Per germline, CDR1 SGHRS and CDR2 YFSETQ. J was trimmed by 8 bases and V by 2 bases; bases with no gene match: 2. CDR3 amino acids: CASSLRTGEAFF. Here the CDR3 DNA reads TGCGCCAGCAGCTTACGGACAGGGGAAGCTTTCTTT.

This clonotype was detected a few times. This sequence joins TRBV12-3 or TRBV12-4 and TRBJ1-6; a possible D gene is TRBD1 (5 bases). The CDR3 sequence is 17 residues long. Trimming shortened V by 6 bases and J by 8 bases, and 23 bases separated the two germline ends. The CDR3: CASSHGPTGGVYSPLHF. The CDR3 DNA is TGTGCCAGCAGCCATGGGCCCACGGGGGGGGTCTATTCACCCCTCCACTTT.

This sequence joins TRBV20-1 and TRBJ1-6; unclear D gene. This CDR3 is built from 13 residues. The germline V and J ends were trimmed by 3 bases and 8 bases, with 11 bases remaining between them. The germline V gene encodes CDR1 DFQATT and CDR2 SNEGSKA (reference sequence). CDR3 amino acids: CSASKNVDSPLHF. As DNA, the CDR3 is TGCAGTGCTAGCAAGAATGTGGATTCACCCCTCCACTTT.

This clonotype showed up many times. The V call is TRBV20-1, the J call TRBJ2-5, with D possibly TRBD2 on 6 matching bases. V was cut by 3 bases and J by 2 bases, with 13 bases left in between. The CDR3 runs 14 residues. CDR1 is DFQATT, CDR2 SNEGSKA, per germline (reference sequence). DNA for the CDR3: TGCAGTGCTAGTTATAACGGGAGACAAGAGACCCAGTACTTC. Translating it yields CSASYNGRQETQYF.

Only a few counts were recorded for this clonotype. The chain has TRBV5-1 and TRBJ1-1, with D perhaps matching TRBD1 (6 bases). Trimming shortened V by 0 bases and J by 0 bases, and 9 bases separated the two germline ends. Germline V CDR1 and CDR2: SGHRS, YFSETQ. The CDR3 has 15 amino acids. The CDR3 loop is CASSLEDRLNTEAFF. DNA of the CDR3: TGCGCCAGCAGCTTGGAGGACAGATTGAACACTGAAGCTTTCTTT.

DNA for the CDR3: TGTGCCAGCAGCACCTACTTCCAAGCTGAAGCTTTCTTT. Protein: CASSTYFQAEAFF. The V and J genes are TRBV5-6 and TRBJ1-1; D not certain. The CDR3 spans 13 residues. Trimming stripped 4 bases from V and 6 bases from J, with 13 bases between. The germline V gene has CDR1 SGHDT and CDR2 YYEEEE. The whole variable domain, remainder taken from reference TRBV5-6 and TRBJ1-1, is DAGVTQSPTHLIKTRGQQVTLRCSPKSGHDTVSWYQQALGQGPQFIFQYYEEEERQRGNFPDRFSGHQFPNYSSELNVNALLLGDSALYLCASSTYFQAEAFFGQGTRLTVV.

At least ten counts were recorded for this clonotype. The CDR3: CASSARELREQFF. The CDR3 nucleotides read TGTGCCAGCAGTGCGCGGGAGCTCAGGGAGCAGTTCTTC. The chain couples TRBV25-1 to TRBJ2-1; 7 bases match TRBD2. Germline CDR1 and CDR2: MGHDK and SYGVNS. J was trimmed by 10 bases and V by 4 bases; bases with no gene match: 7. CDR3 length: 13 residues.

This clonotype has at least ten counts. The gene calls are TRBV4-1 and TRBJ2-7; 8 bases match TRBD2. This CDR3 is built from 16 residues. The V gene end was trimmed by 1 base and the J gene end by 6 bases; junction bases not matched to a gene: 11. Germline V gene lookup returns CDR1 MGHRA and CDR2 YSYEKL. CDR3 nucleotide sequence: TGCGCCAGCAGCCAAGTCCTCTTCCCGGGAGGGGGCGAGCAGTACGTC. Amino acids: CASSQVLFPGGGEQYV.

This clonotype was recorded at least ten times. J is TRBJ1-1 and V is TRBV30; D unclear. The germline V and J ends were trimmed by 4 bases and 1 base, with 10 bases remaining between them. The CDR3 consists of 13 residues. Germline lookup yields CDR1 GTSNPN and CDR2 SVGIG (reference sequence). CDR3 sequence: CAWNGGTNTEAFF. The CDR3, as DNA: TGTGCCTGGAACGGTGGAACGAACACTGAAGCTTTCTTT.

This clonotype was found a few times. The CDR3 loop reads CASSTVRLAEYEQYF. The CDR3 DNA is TGTGCCAGCAGTACCGTGCGACTAGCAGAGTACGAGCAGTACTTC. The rearrangement links TRBV28 to TRBJ2-7; 7 bases align to TRBD2. Germline-derived CDR1 and CDR2 are MDHEN and SYDVKM. Germline trimming cut 5 bases from V and 4 bases from J; bases unmatched to any gene: 11. This CDR3 has 15 amino acids. The whole variable domain, filled in from reference TRBV28 and TRBJ2-7, reads DVKVTQSSRYLVKRTGEKVFLECVQDMDHENMFWYRQDPGLGLRLIYFSYDVKMKEKGDIPEGYSVSREKKERFSLILESASTNQTSMYLCASSTVRLAEYEQYFGPGTRLTVT.

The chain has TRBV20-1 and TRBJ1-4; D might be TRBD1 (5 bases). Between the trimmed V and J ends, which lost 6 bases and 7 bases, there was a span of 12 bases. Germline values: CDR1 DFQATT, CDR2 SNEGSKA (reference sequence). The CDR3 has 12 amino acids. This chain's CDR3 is CSANLGGEKLFF. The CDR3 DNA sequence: TGCAGTGCCAACCTTGGGGGTGAAAAACTGTTTTTT.

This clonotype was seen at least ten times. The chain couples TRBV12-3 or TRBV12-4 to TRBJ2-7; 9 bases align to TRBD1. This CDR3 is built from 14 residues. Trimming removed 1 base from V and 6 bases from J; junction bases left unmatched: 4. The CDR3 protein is CASSLGTGVGEQYF. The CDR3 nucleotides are TGTGCCAGCAGTTTAGGGACAGGGGTTGGCGAGCAGTACTTC.

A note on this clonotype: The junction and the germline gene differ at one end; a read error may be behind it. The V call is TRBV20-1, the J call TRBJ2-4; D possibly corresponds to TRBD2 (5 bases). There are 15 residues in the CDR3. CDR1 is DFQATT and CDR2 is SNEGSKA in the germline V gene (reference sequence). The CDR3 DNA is TGCAGTGCTAGAGACGGAGCCCTAGCCAAAAACATTCAGTGCTTC. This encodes CSARDGALAKNIQCF.

Here the CDR3 reads CASSPGTGGYEQFF. CDR3 nucleotides: TGTGCCAGCAGCCCCGGGACAGGGGGCTATGAGCAGTTCTTC. V and J are TRBV5-4 and TRBJ2-1; 12 positions agree with TRBD1. Germline V gives CDR1 SGHNT, CDR2 YYREEE (reference sequence). The junction had 4 bases not matched to a gene; V was cut back by 4 bases and J by 8 bases. This CDR3 is 14 amino acids long.

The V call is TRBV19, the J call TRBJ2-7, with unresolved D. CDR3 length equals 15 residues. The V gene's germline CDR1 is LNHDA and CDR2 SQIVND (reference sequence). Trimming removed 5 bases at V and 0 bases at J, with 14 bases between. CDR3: CASSPSFRISYEQYF. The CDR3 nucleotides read TGTGCCAGTAGTCCCTCCTTCCGGATCTCCTACGAGCAGTACTTC.

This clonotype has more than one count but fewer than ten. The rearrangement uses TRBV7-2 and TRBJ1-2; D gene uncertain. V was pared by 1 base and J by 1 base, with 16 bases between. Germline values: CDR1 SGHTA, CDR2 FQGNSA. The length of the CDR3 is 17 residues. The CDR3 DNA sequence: TGTGCCAGCAGCTTAGGACCCGGAAGCCGTGATAACTATGGCTACACCTTC. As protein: CASSLGPGSRDNYGYTF.

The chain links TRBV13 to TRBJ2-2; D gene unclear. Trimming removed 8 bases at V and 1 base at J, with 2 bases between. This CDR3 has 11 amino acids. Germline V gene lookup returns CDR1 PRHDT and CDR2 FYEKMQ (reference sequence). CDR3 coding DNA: TGTGCCAGCGGGAACACCGGGGAGCTGTTTTTT. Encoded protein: CASGNTGELFF. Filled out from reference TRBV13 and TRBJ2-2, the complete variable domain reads AAGVIQSPRHLIKEKRETATLKCYPIPRHDTVYWYQQGPGQDPQFLISFYEKMQSDKGSIPDRFSAQQFSDYHSELNMSSLELGDSALYFCASGNTGELFFGEGSRLTVL.

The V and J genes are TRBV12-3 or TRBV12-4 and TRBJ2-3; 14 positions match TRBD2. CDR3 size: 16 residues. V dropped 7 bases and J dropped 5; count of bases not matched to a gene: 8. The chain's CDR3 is CASTETSGRALDTQYF. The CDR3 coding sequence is TGTGCCAGCACCGAGACTAGCGGGAGGGCCTTAGATACGCAGTATTTT.

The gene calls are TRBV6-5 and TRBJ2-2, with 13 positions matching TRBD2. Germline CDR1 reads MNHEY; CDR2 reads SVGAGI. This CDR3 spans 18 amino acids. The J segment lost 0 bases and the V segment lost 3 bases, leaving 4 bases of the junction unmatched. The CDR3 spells CASSYLGLAGPNTGELFF. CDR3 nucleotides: TGTGCCAGCAGTTATCTGGGACTAGCGGGACCGAACACCGGGGAGCTGTTTTTT.

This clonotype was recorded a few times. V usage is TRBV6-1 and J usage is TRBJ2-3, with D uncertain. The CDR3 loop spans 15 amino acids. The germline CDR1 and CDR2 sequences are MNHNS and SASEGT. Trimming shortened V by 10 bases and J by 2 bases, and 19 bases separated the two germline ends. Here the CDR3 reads CANVVIGSTTDTQYF. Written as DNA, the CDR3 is TGTGCCAATGTAGTAATTGGCAGTACCACAGATACGCAGTATTTT.